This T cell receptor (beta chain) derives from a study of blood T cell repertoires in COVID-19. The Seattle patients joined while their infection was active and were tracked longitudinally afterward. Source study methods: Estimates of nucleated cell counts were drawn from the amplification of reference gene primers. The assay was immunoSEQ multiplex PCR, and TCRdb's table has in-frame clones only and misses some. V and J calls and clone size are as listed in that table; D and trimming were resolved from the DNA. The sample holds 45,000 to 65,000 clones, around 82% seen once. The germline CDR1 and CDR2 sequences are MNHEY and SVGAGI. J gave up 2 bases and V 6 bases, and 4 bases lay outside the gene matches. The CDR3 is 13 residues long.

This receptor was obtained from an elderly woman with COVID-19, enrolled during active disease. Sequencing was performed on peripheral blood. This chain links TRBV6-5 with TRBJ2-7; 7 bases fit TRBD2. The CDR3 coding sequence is TGTGCCAGCAGGAGAAGCGGGACCTACGAGCAGTACTTC. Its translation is CASRRSGTYEQYF.